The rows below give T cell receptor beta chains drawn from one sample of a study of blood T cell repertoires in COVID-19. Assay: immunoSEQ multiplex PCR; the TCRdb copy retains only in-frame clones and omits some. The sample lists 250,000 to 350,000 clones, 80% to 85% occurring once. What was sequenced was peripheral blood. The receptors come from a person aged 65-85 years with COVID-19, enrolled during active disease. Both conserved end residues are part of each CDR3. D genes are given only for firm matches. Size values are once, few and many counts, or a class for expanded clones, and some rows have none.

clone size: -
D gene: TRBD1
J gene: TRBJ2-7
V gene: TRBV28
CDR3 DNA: TGTGCCAGCAGTACCTGGACAGGGAGAGGGTGGGAGCAGTACTTC
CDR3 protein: CASSTWTGRGWEQYF

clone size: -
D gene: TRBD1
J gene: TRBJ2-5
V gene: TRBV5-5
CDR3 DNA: TGTGCCAGCAGCTTGGCCTCAGGGGGCCGGGGGGAGACCCAGTACTTC
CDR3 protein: CASSLASGGRGETQYF

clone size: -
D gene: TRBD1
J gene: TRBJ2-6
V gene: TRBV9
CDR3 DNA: TGTGCCAGCAGCGGCAGGACAGGGGCTTCTGGGGCCAACGTCCTGACTTTC
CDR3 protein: CASSGRTGASGANVLTF

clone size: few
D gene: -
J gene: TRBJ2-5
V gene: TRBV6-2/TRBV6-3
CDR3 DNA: TGTGCCAGCAGTGATGATACAACACAATCGCCGAAAGAGACCCAGTACTTC
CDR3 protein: CASSDDTTQSPKETQYF

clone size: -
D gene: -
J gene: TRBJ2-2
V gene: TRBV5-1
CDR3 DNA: TGCGCCAGCAGCTTGGAAGGGGGTGGTACCGGGGAGCTGTTTTTT
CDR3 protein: CASSLEGGGTGELFF

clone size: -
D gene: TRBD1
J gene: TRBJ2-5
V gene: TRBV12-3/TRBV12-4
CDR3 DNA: TGTGCCAGCAGTTCCGGGACAGTAGAGACCCAGTACTTC
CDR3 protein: CASSSGTVETQYF

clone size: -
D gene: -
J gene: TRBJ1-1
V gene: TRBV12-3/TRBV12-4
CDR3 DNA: TGTGCCAGCAGTTTCGGTATGAACACTGAAGCTTTCTTT
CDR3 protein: CASSFGMNTEAFF

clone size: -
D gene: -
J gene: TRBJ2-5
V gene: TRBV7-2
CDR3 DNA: TGTGCCAGCAGCGTAATTGGGCTCCAGTACTTC
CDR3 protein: CASSVIGLQYF

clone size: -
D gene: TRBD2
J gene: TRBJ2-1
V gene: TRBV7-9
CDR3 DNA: TGTGCCAGCAGCTTAGCTGGCGGGGGAAGTAAATACAATGAGCAGTTCTTC
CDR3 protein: CASSLAGGGSKYNEQFF

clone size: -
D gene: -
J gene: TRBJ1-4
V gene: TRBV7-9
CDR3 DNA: TGTGCCAGCAGCACAGGGTCAACTAATGAAAAACTGTTTTTT
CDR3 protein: CASSTGSTNEKLFF

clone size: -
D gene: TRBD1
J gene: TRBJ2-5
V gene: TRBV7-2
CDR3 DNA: TGTGCCAGCAGCCTTTTCACACAGGGGGCGTCGGAGACCCAGTACTTC
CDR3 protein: CASSLFTQGASETQYF